Below are 28 T cell receptor beta chains sequenced from a single sample in a study of blood T cell repertoires in COVID-19. Some clones are missing from TCRdb's copy, which holds only in-frame ones; the method was immunoSEQ multiplex PCR. The table lists approximately 70,000 clones, just over 90% of them singletons, with just over 2.5% in the top ten. Material: peripheral blood. Source of these receptors: a man aged 50-60 years with COVID-19, enrolled during active disease.

V gene TRBV13 combines with J gene TRBJ2-1; 8 bases match TRBD1. V shed 10 bases and J 7 bases; nucleotides not matched to a gene: 12. The germline V gene has CDR1 PRHDT and CDR2 FYEKMQ (reference sequence). The CDR3 is made up of 14 amino acids. The DNA for the CDR3 is TGTGCCACCGATATAGACAGGGGCGGGAATGAGCAGTTCTTC. It encodes CATDIDRGGNEQFF.

The chain couples TRBV11-3 to TRBJ2-3; 7 bases are a match to TRBD1. Germline V gene lookup returns CDR1 SGHNT and CDR2 YENEEA. This CDR3 is 16 amino acids long. J was trimmed by 3 bases and V by 1 base; bases with no gene match: 7. CDR3 sequence (DNA): TGTGCCAGCAGCTTAGGGTTCGGACAGGATACAGATACGCAGTATTTT. Translated, it gives CASSLGFGQDTDTQYF.

The chain is built from TRBV5-1 and TRBJ2-3; 16 nucleotides line up with TRBD2. From germline, CDR1 is SGHRS and CDR2 YFSETQ. The CDR3 covers 18 residues. After removal of 4 bases from V and 1 base from J, the junction contained 6 bases not matched to a gene. CDR3 in amino acids: CASSPGLAGGRGTDTQYF. DNA of the CDR3: TGCGCCAGCAGCCCGGGACTAGCGGGAGGGCGTGGCACAGATACGCAGTATTTT. The whole variable domain, filled in from reference TRBV5-1 and TRBJ2-3, reads KAGVTQTPRYLIKTRGQQVTLSCSPISGHRSVSWYQQTPGQGLQFLFEYFSETQRNKGNFPGRFSGRQFSNSRSEMNVSTLELGDSALYLCASSPGLAGGRGTDTQYFGPGTRLTVL.

This chain connects TRBV4-1 to TRBJ2-1; TRBD2 aligns across 9 bases. Germline-derived CDR1 and CDR2 are MGHRA and YSYEKL. Unmatched junction bases numbered 2, after V lost 4 bases and J lost 1 base. CDR3 size: 15 residues. CDR3 in DNA: TGCGCCAGCAGCCGAGGACTAGCGTCCTACAATGAGCAGTTCTTC. Its translation: CASSRGLASYNEQFF.

V usage is TRBV28 and J usage is TRBJ1-2, with 7 nucleotides matching TRBD1. The CDR3 runs to 15 residues. J lost 5 bases, V lost 3 bases, and 9 bases had no gene match. Germline assignment: CDR1 MDHEN and CDR2 SYDVKM. The CDR3 coding sequence is TGTGCCAGCAGTTTCCCGACAGGGTTCGGGTATGGCTACACCTTC. Translating it yields CASSFPTGFGYGYTF.

The rearrangement joins TRBV7-9 to TRBJ2-7, with 7 bases fitting TRBD2. The length of the CDR3 is 14 residues. Per the germline V gene, CDR1 is SEHNR and CDR2 is FQNEAQ (reference sequence). Losses at the gene ends were 1 base for V and 6 bases for J; bases not matched to a gene: 6. In DNA, the CDR3 is TGTGCCAGCAGCTTAGAGGCGGGAGTGTCCGAGCAGTACGTC. Translating it yields CASSLEAGVSEQYV.

V and J are TRBV5-1 and TRBJ1-1; D ambiguous. The length of the CDR3 is 13 residues. Germline values: CDR1 SGHRS, CDR2 YFSETQ. V was trimmed by 2 bases and J by 8 bases, leaving 13 bases between them. CDR3 DNA: TGCGCCAGCAGCTTACGCGACTGGGAGGAAGCTTTCTTT. It encodes CASSLRDWEEAFF.

The gene calls are TRBV6-2 or TRBV6-3 and TRBJ2-4; D might be TRBD2 (5 bases). CDR3 size: 14 residues. Germline values: CDR1 MNHEY, CDR2 SVGEGT. V lost 5 bases, J lost 13 bases, and 21 bases lay in between. CDR3 nucleotide sequence: TGTGCCAGCAGTAACCCATATGGCGGACTTTCCCAGTACTTC. Encoded protein: CASSNPYGGLSQYF.

The chain couples TRBV2 to TRBJ2-3; 7 bases line up with TRBD1. In germline, CDR1 is SNHLY, CDR2 FYNNEI. With 7 bases clipped from V and 4 bases from J, the junction kept 8 bases outside the gene matches. This CDR3 has 14 residues. CDR3 sequence: CASIFIGGADTQYF. The CDR3 DNA sequence: TGTGCCAGCATTTTTATAGGGGGCGCAGATACGCAGTATTTT. Together with reference TRBV2 and TRBJ2-3, the CDR3 gives the full variable domain: EPEVTQTPSHQVTQMGQEVILRCVPISNHLYFYWYRQILGQKVEFLVSFYNNEISEKSEIFDDQFSVERPDGSNFTLKIRSTKLEDSAMYFCASIFIGGADTQYFGPGTRLTVL.

The chain links TRBV5-4 to TRBJ2-5; 8 bases agree with TRBD2. This CDR3 has 15 residues. Germline CDR1 is SGHNT and CDR2 is YYREEE (reference sequence). V lost 1 base and J lost 2; bases outside the gene matches: 4. The CDR3 coding sequence is TGTGCCAGCAGCTTGCGATTAGCGGGACAAGAGACCCAGTACTTC. Amino acid sequence: CASSLRLAGQETQYF.

This rearrangement joins TRBV6-1 to TRBJ1-5; D ambiguous. Germline values: CDR1 MNHNS, CDR2 SASEGT. The germline V and J ends were trimmed by 0 bases and 3 bases, with 6 bases remaining between them. CDR3 length equals 14 residues. For the CDR3, the DNA is TGTGCCAGCAGTGAAGCCCAAGCCAATCAGCCCCAGCATTTT. Its translation is CASSEAQANQPQHF.

The chain joins TRBV18 to TRBJ2-3; D perhaps matches TRBD2 (6 bases). Germline V gene data show CDR1 as KGHSH and CDR2 as LQKENI. The CDR3 contains 15 residues. V shed 4 bases and J shed 3 bases, with 14 bases lying between them. The CDR3 region is CASSRTPGRTDTQYF. Here the CDR3 DNA reads TGTGCCAGCTCACGGACTCCAGGGAGGACAGATACGCAGTATTTT.

V usage is TRBV7-9 and J usage is TRBJ1-2; maybe TRBD1 (5 bases). V lost 5 bases to trimming and J lost 3 bases, with 7 bases between them. CDR3 length equals 12 residues. Germline V gene data show CDR1 as SEHNR and CDR2 as FQNEAQ (reference sequence). DNA for the CDR3: TGTGCCAGCAGCGACAGCTACTATGGCTACACCTTC. Protein product: CASSDSYYGYTF.

V is TRBV2 and J is TRBJ2-2; 8 bases agree with TRBD1. CDR3 length equals 15 residues. The J segment lost 4 bases and the V segment lost 2 bases, leaving 3 bases of the junction unmatched. Germline CDR1 SNHLY, CDR2 FYNNEI. CDR3 region: CASSETGGGTGELFF. The CDR3 nucleotides read TGTGCCAGCAGTGAAACAGGGGGAGGCACCGGGGAGCTGTTTTTT.

V gene TRBV6-6 combines with J gene TRBJ2-3; TRBD2 aligns across 7 bases. The germline CDR1 and CDR2 sequences are MNHNY and SVGAGI (reference sequence). V dropped 5 bases and J dropped 2; count of bases not matched to a gene: 4. CDR3 length equals 14 residues. Written as DNA, the CDR3 is TGTGCCAGCAGTCTAGCGGAACACACAGATACGCAGTATTTT. It specifies CASSLAEHTDTQYF.

This clone was seen only once. This chain joins TRBV6-5 and TRBJ1-5; weak D call: TRBD1 (5 bases). The CDR3 has 14 amino acids. Germline V gives CDR1 MNHEY, CDR2 SVGAGI. The germline V and J ends were trimmed by 10 bases and 4 bases, with 17 bases remaining between them. CDR3 in amino acids: CATSGTQGNQPQHF. The CDR3 nucleotides read TGTGCCACCAGCGGGACTCAGGGTAATCAGCCCCAGCATTTT.

This sequence joins TRBV5-1 and TRBJ2-1, with 10 bases lining up with TRBD2. Germline V gives CDR1 SGHRS, CDR2 YFSETQ. V lost 1 base and J lost 9; bases outside the gene matches: 16. The CDR3 has 18 residues. CDR3 in amino acids: CASSLFGPGPAGGSEQFF. The CDR3 coding sequence is TGCGCCAGCAGCTTGTTTGGACCGGGGCCAGCGGGAGGGAGTGAGCAGTTCTTC.

The chain combines TRBV11-2 with TRBJ2-3, with D unclear. V shed 1 base and J shed 2 bases, with 7 bases lying between them. The CDR3 spans 14 residues. Looked up from germline, CDR1 is SGHAT and CDR2 is FQNNGV. The CDR3 here is CASSLVGTTDTQYF. CDR3 DNA: TGTGCCAGCAGCTTAGTGGGCACCACAGATACGCAGTATTTT. Looking up the rest from reference TRBV11-2 and TRBJ2-3 gives the full variable domain: EAGVAQSPRYKIIEKRQSVAFWCNPISGHATLYWYQQILGQGPKLLIQFQNNGVVDDSQLPKDRFSAERLKGVDSTLKIQPAKLEDSAVYLCASSLVGTTDTQYFGPGTRLTVL.

This chain connects TRBV24-1 to TRBJ1-2; 7 bases align to TRBD1. Looked up from germline, CDR1 is KGHDR and CDR2 is SFDVKD. The CDR3 has 15 amino acids. V trimming: 7 bases; J trimming: 8 bases; junction bases outside the gene matches: 15. CDR3 sequence: CATSPNEGALTGYTF. The CDR3 DNA is TGTGCCACCAGCCCCAACGAGGGGGCCCTTACGGGCTACACCTTC.

The V call is TRBV9, the J call TRBJ2-7; tentative D call: TRBD1 (5 bases). Trimming pared 0 bases from V and 6 bases from J, leaving 10 bases between. This CDR3 region has 13 residues. Looked up from germline, CDR1 is SGDLS and CDR2 is YYNGEE. For the CDR3, the DNA is TGTGCCAGCAGCGTAGAGGGGTGGACCGAGCAGTACTTC. This gives the protein CASSVEGWTEQYF.

J is TRBJ2-7 and V is TRBV28; 8 bases are a match to TRBD1. The CDR3 has 15 residues. Per the germline V gene, CDR1 is MDHEN and CDR2 is SYDVKM. The V segment lost 2 bases and the J segment 4 bases; nucleotides outside the gene matches: 7. The CDR3 sequence: CASSLGGQGRYEQYF. The CDR3 nucleotides are TGTGCCAGCAGTTTAGGAGGACAGGGCAGGTACGAGCAGTACTTC.

The rearrangement links TRBV4-1 to TRBJ2-3; TRBD2 agrees at 12 bases. Per the germline V gene, CDR1 is MGHRA and CDR2 is YSYEKL. This CDR3 is 18 amino acids long. Trimming took 2 bases from V and 5 from J; bases not matched to a gene: 11. In DNA form, the CDR3 reads TGCGCCAGCAGCCAACCAACCCGGACTAGCGGGATTTTAGATACGCAGTATTTT. Translating gives CASSQPTRTSGILDTQYF.

The chain recombines TRBV23-1 with TRBJ1-6; D is unclear. TRBV23-1 is known as an ORF, though its function is uncertain. V gave up 2 bases and J gave up 9 bases, with 14 bases separating them. The CDR3 is 15 residues long. Here the CDR3 DNA reads TGCGCCAGCAGTCAACGCCCGGAGGTTGGTTCACCCCTCCACTTT. Translation: CASSQRPEVGSPLHF.

The gene calls are TRBV6-5 and TRBJ2-1, with 11 positions matching TRBD2. The CDR3 is 15 residues long. V was pared by 6 bases and J by 3 bases, with 4 bases of the junction left unmatched. Germline V lookup: CDR1 MNHEY, CDR2 SVGAGI. The CDR3 loop reads CASRNSGRGYNEQFF. CDR3 DNA: TGTGCCAGCAGAAATAGCGGGAGGGGCTACAATGAGCAGTTCTTC.

This clone was recorded once. V usage is TRBV5-1 and J usage is TRBJ2-5; TRBD2 aligns across 9 bases. The CDR3 has 16 residues. J gave up 4 bases and V 1 base, and 8 bases lay outside the gene matches. CDR1 and CDR2 (germline): SGHRS, YFSETQ. CDR3 sequence (DNA): TGCGCCAGCAGCTTGCTGCGATTTAGCGGGGGAGAGACCCAGTACTTC. Its translation is CASSLLRFSGGETQYF.

J is TRBJ2-3 and V is TRBV9, with 10 positions matching TRBD2. The V gene end was trimmed by 2 bases and the J gene end by 4 bases; junction bases not matched to a gene: 7. The V gene's germline CDR1 is SGDLS and CDR2 YYNGEE. The CDR3 sequence is 16 residues long. The CDR3 nucleotides are TGTGCCAGCAGCGTTTCTAGCGGGAGTCTCGCAGATACGCAGTATTTT. This encodes CASSVSSGSLADTQYF.

The V call is TRBV9, the J call TRBJ2-2, with a tentative D call TRBD2 (6 bases). Germline loops: CDR1 SGDLS, CDR2 YYNGEE. There are 15 residues in the CDR3. Deletions cut 4 bases from V and 0 bases from J, with 10 bases between. The CDR3 nucleotides read TGTGCCAGCAGCCCGCGGGGCACGAACACCGGGGAGCTGTTTTTT. It specifies CASSPRGTNTGELFF.

The V gene is TRBV15, the J gene TRBJ2-5; the D is unclear. This CDR3 has 14 amino acids. Germline CDR1 LNHNV, CDR2 YYDKDF (reference sequence). Trimming removed 1 base from V and 1 base from J, with 7 bases in between. This CDR3 is CATSRVNSQETQYF. The CDR3 coding sequence is TGTGCCACCAGCAGAGTCAACAGCCAAGAGACCCAGTACTTC.